This T cell receptor (beta chain) is from a study of cytomegalovirus exposure and HLA in healthy donors. Use of 60 Vbeta and 13 Jbeta primers characterized the PCR. Repertoires were generated with immunoSEQ multiplex PCR, while TCRdb's copy carries only in-frame clones and drops some. This sample yields 150,000 to 200,000 clones, of which about 79% are seen a single time; around 1.5% belongs to the top ten. This CDR3 region has 13 residues. Germline V lookup: CDR1 SGDLS, CDR2 YYNGEE. J gave up 13 bases and V 3 bases, and 9 bases lay outside the gene matches. Sequencing input: PBMCs. V usage is TRBV9 and J usage is TRBJ2-1, with 8 positions matching TRBD2. The receptor was isolated from a man between 18 and 29 years old in good health and CMV-seronegative. The DNA for the CDR3 is TGTGCCAGCAGCGGACAGAACGGGGGGGCACAGTTCTTC. Its translation is CASSGQNGGAQFF.